This entry is about one TCR beta chain. What it binds is not known. The donors were healthy bone marrow donors. Trimming at V came to 4 bases and at J to 8 bases, leaving 8 bases not matched to a gene. The CDR3 contains 14 residues. Germline CDR1 and CDR2: SGHDT and YYEEEE. The data were obtained in a study of cytomegalovirus exposure and HLA in healthy donors. General observations from the study: Based on reports, TCR beta sequences accurately predicted HLA-A and HLA-B alleles for most subjects. The study assumed roughly uniform donor sequencing depth for presence/absence analyses.

The PCR had 60 Vbeta and 13 Jbeta primers. Using immunoSEQ multiplex PCR, the repertoire was profiled, and TCRdb retains in-frame clones only, with some absent. The sample lists 95,000 to 110,000 clones, approximately 64% seen once, with roughly 3% in the top ten. The TCR sequence derives from a woman in her forties or fifties in good health and CMV-seronegative. The chain uses TRBV5-6 and TRBJ1-4; 7 bases agree with TRBD1. Sequenced input: PBMCs. The CDR3 nucleotides read TGTGCCAGCAGCCTCCGACAGGGACAGGAAAAACTGTTTTTT. Its translation: CASSLRQGQEKLFF.